This T cell receptor beta chain was documented in a study of control samples from healthy donors and cancer patients. Germline assignment: CDR1 SEHNR and CDR2 FQNEAQ (reference sequence). The CDR3 sequence is 13 residues long. Trimming stripped 8 bases from V and 5 bases from J, with 15 bases between. The data were produced by immunoSEQ multiplex PCR, yet TCRdb's version contains in-frame clones alone and is incomplete. This table has 100,000 to 150,000 clones, around 92% appearing once. Sample: PBMCs. The chain is built from TRBV7-9 and TRBJ2-5; D call uncertain. This sequence was found in a man older than 75 with head and neck cancer. The CDR3 region has the DNA TGTGCCAGCCACTCCTGGAAAGAGGAGACCCAGTACTTC. Its protein is CASHSWKEETQYF.